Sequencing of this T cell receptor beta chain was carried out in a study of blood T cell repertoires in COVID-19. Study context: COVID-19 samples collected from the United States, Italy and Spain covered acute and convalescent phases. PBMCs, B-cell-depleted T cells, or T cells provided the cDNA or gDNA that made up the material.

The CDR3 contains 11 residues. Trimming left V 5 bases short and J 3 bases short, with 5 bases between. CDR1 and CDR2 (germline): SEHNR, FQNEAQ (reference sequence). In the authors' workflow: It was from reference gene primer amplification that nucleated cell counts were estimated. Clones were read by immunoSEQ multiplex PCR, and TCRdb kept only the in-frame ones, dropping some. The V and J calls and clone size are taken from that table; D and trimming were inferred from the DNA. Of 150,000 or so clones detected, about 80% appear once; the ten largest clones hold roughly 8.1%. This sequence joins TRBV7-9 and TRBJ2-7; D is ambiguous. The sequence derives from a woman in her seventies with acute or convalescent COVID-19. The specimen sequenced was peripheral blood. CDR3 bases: TGTGCCAGCAGCCCAGGCTACGAGCAGTACTTC. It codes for CASSPGYEQYF.